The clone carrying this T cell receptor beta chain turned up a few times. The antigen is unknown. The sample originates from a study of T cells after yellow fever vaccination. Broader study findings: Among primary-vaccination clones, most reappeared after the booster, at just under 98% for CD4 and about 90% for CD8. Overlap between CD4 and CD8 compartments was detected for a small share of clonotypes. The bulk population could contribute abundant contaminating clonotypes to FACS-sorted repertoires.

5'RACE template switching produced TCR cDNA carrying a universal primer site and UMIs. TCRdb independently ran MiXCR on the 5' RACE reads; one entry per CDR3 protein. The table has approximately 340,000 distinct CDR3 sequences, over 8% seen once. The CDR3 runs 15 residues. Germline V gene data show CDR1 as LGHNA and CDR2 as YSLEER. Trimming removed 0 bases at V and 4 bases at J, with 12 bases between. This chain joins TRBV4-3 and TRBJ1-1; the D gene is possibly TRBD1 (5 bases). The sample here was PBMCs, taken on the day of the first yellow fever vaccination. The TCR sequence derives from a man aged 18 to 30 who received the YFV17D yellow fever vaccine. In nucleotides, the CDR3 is TGCGCCAGCAGCCAAGATCTGCAGGGTGGCACTGAAGCTTTCTTT. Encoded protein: CASSQDLQGGTEAFF.